The 18 T cell receptor beta chains listed next were all sequenced from one sample in a study of shared clonotypes between healthy human individuals. Clones were read by immunoSEQ multiplex PCR, and TCRdb kept only the in-frame ones, dropping some. The repertoire holds about 990,000 clones, more than 75% seen once, with roughly 0.57% in the top ten. The sample was memory CD4+ T cells from PBMCs. As to subset: CD45RA-negative fraction. These receptors were collected from a man aged 18-30 years in good health. Some clones in this sample may be carry-over from other donors' samples.

The table lists this clone with a few counts. The chain's CDR3 is CASSLADNLQETQYF. The CDR3 nucleotides read TGTGCCAGCAGTTTAGCGGACAATCTCCAAGAGACCCAGTACTTC. The chain combines TRBV28 with TRBJ2-5; perhaps TRBD1 as D (5 bases). CDR3 size: 15 residues. CDR1 and CDR2 from the germline V gene are MDHEN and SYDVKM. V lost 2 bases, J lost 1 base, and 11 bases lay in between.

This CDR3 is CASSWSAGTRFRGYTF. CDR3 sequence (DNA): TGTGCCAGCAGCTGGTCCGCCGGGACCCGCTTTCGGGGCTACACCTTC. The chain joins TRBV7-9 to TRBJ1-2; tentative D call: TRBD1 (5 bases). Germline assignment: CDR1 SEHNR and CDR2 FQNEAQ (reference sequence). Deletions cut 4 bases from V and 8 bases from J, with 23 bases between. The CDR3 is 16 amino acids.

The chain carries TRBV25-1 and TRBJ2-7, with a weak D call TRBD1 (5 bases). Deletions cut 2 bases from V and 12 bases from J, with 17 bases between. Germline assignment: CDR1 MGHDK and CDR2 SYGVNS. The CDR3 is 13 residues long. CDR3 protein: CASSEDRSGTGYF. The CDR3 bases are TGTGCCAGCAGTGAAGATAGGTCCGGCACAGGGTACTTC.

The chain recombines TRBV2 with TRBJ1-1; TRBD1 matches 7 bases. The germline V gene has CDR1 SNHLY and CDR2 FYNNEI. The CDR3 runs to 14 residues. Germline trimming cut 8 bases from V and 3 bases from J; bases unmatched to any gene: 9. The CDR3 bases are TGTGCCAGCCAGAAACAGGGGTCGGACACTGAAGCTTTCTTT. Translation gives CASQKQGSDTEAFF.

The chain recombines TRBV10-3 with TRBJ1-5; a weak D match, TRBD1 (5 bases). There are 14 residues in the CDR3. Looked up from germline, CDR1 is ENHRY and CDR2 is SYGVKD. V shed 4 bases and J shed 4 bases, with 11 bases lying between them. The CDR3 spells CAISVGGGNQPQHF. The CDR3 nucleotides are TGTGCCATCAGTGTGGGCGGGGGGAATCAGCCCCAGCATTTT.

This clone appeared a few times. This chain uses TRBV2 with TRBJ1-5; no clear D gene. Germline CDR1 and CDR2: SNHLY and FYNNEI. The CDR3 covers 12 residues. With 3 bases removed from V and 6 bases from J, the gap between germline ends came to 6 bases. CDR3 loop: CASSDVGQPQHF. The CDR3 bases are TGTGCCAGCAGTGATGTGGGTCAGCCCCAGCATTTT.

This clone was found once. V usage is TRBV10-3 and J usage is TRBJ1-2; the match to TRBD1 covers 9 bases. This CDR3 spans 15 amino acids. J gave up 4 bases and V 2 bases, and 5 bases lay outside the gene matches. The germline gives CDR1 ENHRY, CDR2 SYGVKD. The CDR3 DNA is TGTGCCATCAGTGAGAGACAGGGGGTAGGCTATGGCTACACCTTC. Translated, it gives CAISERQGVGYGYTF.

Comments on this clone: The sample contains more than one DNA sequence encoding this CDR3. The chain links TRBV7-9 to TRBJ1-1, with D uncertain. CDR1 is SEHNR and CDR2 is FQNEAQ in the germline V gene (reference sequence). V shed 5 bases and J shed 3 bases, with 7 bases lying between them. The CDR3 has 12 residues. CDR3 amino acids: CASSLVDTEAFF. The DNA of the CDR3 is TGTGCCAGCAGCCTCGTTGACACTGAAGCTTTCTTT.

The chain joins TRBV10-3 to TRBJ1-2; D remains unclear. The CDR3 runs to 12 residues. V lost 7 bases and J lost 6, with 12 bases in between. Germline V gives CDR1 ENHRY, CDR2 SYGVKD. This CDR3 reads CAIKPPEDGYTF. CDR3 coding DNA: TGTGCCATCAAACCCCCGGAAGATGGCTACACCTTC.

The chain has TRBV4-2 and TRBJ1-1, with D perhaps TRBD1 (5 bases). Germline loops: CDR1 LGHNA, CDR2 YNFKEQ. V was clipped by 1 base and J by 4 bases, with 16 bases between them. The CDR3 sequence is 16 residues long. CDR3 residues: CASSQAFGDGATEAFF. The CDR3 region has the DNA TGTGCCAGCAGCCAAGCCTTTGGGGACGGGGCCACTGAAGCTTTCTTT.

The rearrangement joins TRBV7-3 to TRBJ1-1, with unresolved D. Trimming removed 3 bases from V and 3 bases from J, with 8 bases in between. CDR3 size: 13 residues. Per germline, CDR1 SGHTA and CDR2 FQGTGA. The CDR3 nucleotides are TGTGCCAGCAGCTTGCAGAGGGACACTGAAGCTTTCTTT. Translated: CASSLQRDTEAFF.

V and J are TRBV5-1 and TRBJ1-4, with a tentative D call TRBD1 (6 bases). In germline, CDR1 is SGHRS, CDR2 YFSETQ. V was trimmed by 2 bases and J by 7 bases, leaving 21 bases between them. There are 17 residues in the CDR3. The CDR3 spells CASSLGGMLVRGEKLFF. For the CDR3, the DNA is TGCGCCAGCAGCTTAGGGGGTATGCTGGTGAGGGGTGAAAAACTGTTTTTT.

DNA for the CDR3: TGTGCCAGCAGCTTAGCATCGGGGCTAGGCTACGAGCAGTACTTC. It translates to CASSLASGLGYEQYF. The chain has TRBV7-2 and TRBJ2-7; D is tentatively TRBD1 or TRBD2 (5 bases each). The V gene lost 0 bases and the J gene lost 3 bases, with 12 bases spanning the gap. The CDR3 covers 15 residues. Per the germline V gene, CDR1 is SGHTA and CDR2 is FQGNSA.

V usage is TRBV5-6 and J usage is TRBJ1-4; the match to TRBD1 covers 11 bases. J gave up 8 bases and V 3 bases, and 9 bases lay outside the gene matches. Germline CDR1 is SGHDT and CDR2 is YYEEEE. CDR3 size: 16 residues. The CDR3 here is CASSSLTGTGGEKLFF. The CDR3 nucleotides are TGTGCCAGCAGCTCACTAACCGGGACAGGGGGAGAAAAACTGTTTTTT.

On this clone: Other DNA sequences from this sample encode an identical CDR3 as well. For the CDR3, the DNA is TGTGCCAGCAGTTTCGACAGATATGGCTACACCTTC. Its translation is CASSFDRYGYTF. The chain is built from TRBV28 and TRBJ1-2, with D perhaps matching TRBD1 (5 bases). The CDR3 loop spans 12 amino acids. Germline V gives CDR1 MDHEN, CDR2 SYDVKM. The V end was cut by 3 bases, the J end by 5 bases, with 7 bases between.

DNA for the CDR3: TGTGCCAGCAGCCAAGAAACTAGCGGGAGGGTTGCCTACGAGCAGTACTTC. Protein: CASSQETSGRVAYEQYF. The chain uses TRBV4-2 and TRBJ2-7; the match to TRBD2 covers 13 bases. The CDR3 is 17 residues long. Germline CDR1 reads LGHNA; CDR2 reads YNFKEQ. With V trimmed by 0 bases and J by 2 bases, 4 bases remained unmatched.

This chain links TRBV6-1 with TRBJ1-2, with 9 bases lining up with TRBD1. Germline values: CDR1 MNHNS, CDR2 SASEGT. J was trimmed by 4 bases and V by 6 bases; bases with no gene match: 6. The CDR3 consists of 14 residues. CDR3 DNA: TGTGCCAGCAGGACCTTACAGGGGGCCTATGGCTACACCTTC. This gives the protein CASRTLQGAYGYTF.

CDR3 coding DNA: TGTGCCAGCAGCCCCCGGACTAGCGGGAGTGGGGTCTACAATGAGCAGTTCTTC. Translated: CASSPRTSGSGVYNEQFF. The chain recombines TRBV11-2 with TRBJ2-1; 13 bases align to TRBD2. V shed 5 bases, J shed 3 bases, and the junction held 10 bases outside the gene matches. Per the germline V gene, CDR1 is SGHAT and CDR2 is FQNNGV. The CDR3 loop spans 18 amino acids.